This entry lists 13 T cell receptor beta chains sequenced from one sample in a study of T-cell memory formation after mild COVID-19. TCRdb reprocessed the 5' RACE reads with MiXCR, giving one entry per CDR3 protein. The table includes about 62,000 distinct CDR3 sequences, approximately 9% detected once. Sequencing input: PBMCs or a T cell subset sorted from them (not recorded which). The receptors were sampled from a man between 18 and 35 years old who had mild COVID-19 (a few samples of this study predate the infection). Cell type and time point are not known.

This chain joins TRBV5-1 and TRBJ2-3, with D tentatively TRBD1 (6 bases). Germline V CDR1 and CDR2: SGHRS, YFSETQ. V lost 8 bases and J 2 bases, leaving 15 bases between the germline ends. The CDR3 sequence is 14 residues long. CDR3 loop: CASTTGQSTDTQYF. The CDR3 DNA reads TGCGCCAGTACTACTGGACAGTCCACAGATACGCAGTATTTT.

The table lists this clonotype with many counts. CDR3 protein: CASSPGLLTDTQYF. CDR3 DNA sequence: TGCGCCAGCAGCCCGGGATTACTCACAGATACGCAGTATTTT. V and J are TRBV5-1 and TRBJ2-3, with D possibly being TRBD2 (5 bases). In germline, CDR1 is SGHRS, CDR2 YFSETQ. The germline V and J ends were trimmed by 4 bases and 2 bases, with 11 bases remaining between them. The CDR3 runs 14 residues.

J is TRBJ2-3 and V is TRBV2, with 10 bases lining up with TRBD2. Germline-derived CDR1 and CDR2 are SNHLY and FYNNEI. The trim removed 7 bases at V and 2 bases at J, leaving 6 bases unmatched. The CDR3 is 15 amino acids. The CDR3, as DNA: TGTGCCAGCACGCTTAGCGGGGGGAACACAGATACGCAGTATTTT. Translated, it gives CASTLSGGNTDTQYF.

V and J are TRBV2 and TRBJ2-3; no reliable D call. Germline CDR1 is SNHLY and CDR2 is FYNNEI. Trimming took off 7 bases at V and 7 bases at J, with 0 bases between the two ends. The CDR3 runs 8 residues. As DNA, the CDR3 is TGTGCCAGCAATACGCAGTATTTT. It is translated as CASNTQYF.

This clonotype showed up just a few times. The CDR3 sequence is CASSLDRGVEAFF. CDR3 sequence (DNA): TGTGCCAGCAGTCTAGACAGGGGCGTTGAAGCTTTCTTT. The chain combines TRBV7-2 with TRBJ1-1; 8 nucleotides match TRBD1. Losses at the gene ends were 6 bases for V and 7 bases for J; bases not matched to a gene: 7. CDR1 SGHTA and CDR2 FQGNSA come from the germline V gene. The CDR3 runs to 13 residues.

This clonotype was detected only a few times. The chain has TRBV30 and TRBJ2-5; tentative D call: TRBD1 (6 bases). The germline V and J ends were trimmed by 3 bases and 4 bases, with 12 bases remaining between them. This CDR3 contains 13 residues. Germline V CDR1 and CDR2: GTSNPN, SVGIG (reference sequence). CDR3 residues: CAWRGAGRETQYF. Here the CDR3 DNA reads TGTGCCTGGAGGGGGGCAGGGAGAGAGACCCAGTACTTC.

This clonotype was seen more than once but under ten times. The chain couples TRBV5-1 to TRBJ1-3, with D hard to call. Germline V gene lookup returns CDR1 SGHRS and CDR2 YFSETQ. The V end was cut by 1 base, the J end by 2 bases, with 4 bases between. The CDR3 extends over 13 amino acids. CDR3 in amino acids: CASSLNTGNTIYF. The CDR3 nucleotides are TGCGCCAGCAGCTTGAACACTGGAAACACCATATATTTT. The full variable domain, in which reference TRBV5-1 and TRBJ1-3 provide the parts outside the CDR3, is KAGVTQTPRYLIKTRGQQVTLSCSPISGHRSVSWYQQTPGQGLQFLFEYFSETQRNKGNFPGRFSGRQFSNSRSEMNVSTLELGDSALYLCASSLNTGNTIYFGEGSWLTVV.

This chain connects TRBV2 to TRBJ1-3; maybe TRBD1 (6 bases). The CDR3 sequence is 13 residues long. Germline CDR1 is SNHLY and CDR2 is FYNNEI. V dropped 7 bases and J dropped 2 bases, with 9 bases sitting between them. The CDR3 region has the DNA TGTGCCAGCAAGGGGACACCTGGAAACACCATATATTTT. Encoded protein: CASKGTPGNTIYF.

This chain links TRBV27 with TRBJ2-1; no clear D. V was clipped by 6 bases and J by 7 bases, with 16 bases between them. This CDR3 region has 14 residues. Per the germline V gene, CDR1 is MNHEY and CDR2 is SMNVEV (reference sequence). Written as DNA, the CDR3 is TGTGCCAGCAGAGATGACGTAACCCGGAATGAGCAGTTCTTC. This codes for CASRDDVTRNEQFF.

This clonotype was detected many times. CDR3 coding DNA: TGTGCCAGCAGTTACTCGACTGGGGCCAACGTCCTGACTTTC. Translating gives CASSYSTGANVLTF. The rearrangement joins TRBV6-5 to TRBJ2-6; no firm D call. V shed 0 bases and J shed 2 bases, with 2 bases lying between them. Germline V gives CDR1 MNHEY, CDR2 SVGAGI. The CDR3 sequence is 14 residues long.

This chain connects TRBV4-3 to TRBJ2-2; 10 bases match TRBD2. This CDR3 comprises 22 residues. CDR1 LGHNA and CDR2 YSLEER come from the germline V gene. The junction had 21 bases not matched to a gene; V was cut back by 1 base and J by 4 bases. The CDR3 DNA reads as TGCGCCAGCAGCCAAGCAACCCTCAGCCTAAGCGGGGGGGCGTTGGGCACCGGGGAGCTGTTTTTT. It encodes CASSQATLSLSGGALGTGELFF.

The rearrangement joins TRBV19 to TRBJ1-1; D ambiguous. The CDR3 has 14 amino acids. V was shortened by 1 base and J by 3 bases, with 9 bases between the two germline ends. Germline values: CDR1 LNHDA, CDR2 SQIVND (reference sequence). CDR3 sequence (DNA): TGTGCCAGTAGTATAGGGGGTAGAGACACTGAAGCTTTCTTT. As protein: CASSIGGRDTEAFF.

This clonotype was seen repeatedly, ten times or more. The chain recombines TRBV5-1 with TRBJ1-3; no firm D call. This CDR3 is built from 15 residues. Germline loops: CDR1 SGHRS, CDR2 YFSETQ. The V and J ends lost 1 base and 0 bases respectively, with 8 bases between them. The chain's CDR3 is CASSLMGYSGNTIYF. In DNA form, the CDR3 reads TGCGCCAGCAGCTTGATGGGCTACTCTGGAAACACCATATATTTT.